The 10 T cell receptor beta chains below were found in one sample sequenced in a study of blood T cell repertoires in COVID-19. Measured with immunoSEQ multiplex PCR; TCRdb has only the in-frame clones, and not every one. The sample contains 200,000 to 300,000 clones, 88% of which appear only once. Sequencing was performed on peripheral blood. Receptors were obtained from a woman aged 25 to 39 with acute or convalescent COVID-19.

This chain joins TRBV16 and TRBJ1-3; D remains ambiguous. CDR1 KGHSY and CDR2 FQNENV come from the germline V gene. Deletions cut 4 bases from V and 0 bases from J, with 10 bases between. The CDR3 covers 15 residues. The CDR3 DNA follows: TGTGCCAGCAGCCCGTATAGTGCCTCTGGAAACACCATATATTTT. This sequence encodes CASSPYSASGNTIYF.

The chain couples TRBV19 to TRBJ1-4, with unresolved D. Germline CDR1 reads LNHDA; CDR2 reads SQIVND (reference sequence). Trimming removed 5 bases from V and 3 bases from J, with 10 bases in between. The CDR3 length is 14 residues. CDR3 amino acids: CASSAWPPNEKLFF. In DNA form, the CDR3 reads TGTGCCAGTAGTGCCTGGCCTCCTAATGAAAAACTGTTTTTT. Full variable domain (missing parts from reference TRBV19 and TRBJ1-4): DGGITQSPKYLFRKEGQNVTLSCEQNLNHDAMYWYRQDPGQGLRLIYYSQIVNDFQKGDIAEGYSVSREKKESFPLTVTSAQKNPTAFYLCASSAWPPNEKLFFGSGTQLSVL.

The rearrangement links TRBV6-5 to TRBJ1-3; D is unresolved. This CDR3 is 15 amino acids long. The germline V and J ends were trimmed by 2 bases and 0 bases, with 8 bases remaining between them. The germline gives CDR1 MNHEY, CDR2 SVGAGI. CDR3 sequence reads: CASSYRSISGNTIYF. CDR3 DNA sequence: TGTGCCAGCAGTTACCGGTCCATCTCTGGAAACACCATATATTTT.

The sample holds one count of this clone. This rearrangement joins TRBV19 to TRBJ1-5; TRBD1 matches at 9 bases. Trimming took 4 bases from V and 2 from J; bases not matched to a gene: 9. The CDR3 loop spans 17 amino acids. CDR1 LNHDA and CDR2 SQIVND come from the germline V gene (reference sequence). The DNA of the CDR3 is TGTGCCAGTAGTACCGGACAGGGGATGAGGGGCAATCAGCCCCAGCATTTT. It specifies CASSTGQGMRGNQPQHF. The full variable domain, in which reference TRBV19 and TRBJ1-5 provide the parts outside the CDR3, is DGGITQSPKYLFRKEGQNVTLSCEQNLNHDAMYWYRQDPGQGLRLIYYSQIVNDFQKGDIAEGYSVSREKKESFPLTVTSAQKNPTAFYLCASSTGQGMRGNQPQHFGDGTRLSIL.

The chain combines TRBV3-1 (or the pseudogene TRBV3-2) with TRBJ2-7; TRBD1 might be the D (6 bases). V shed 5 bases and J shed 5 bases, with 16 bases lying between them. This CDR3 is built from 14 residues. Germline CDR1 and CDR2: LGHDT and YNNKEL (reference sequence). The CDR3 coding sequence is TGTGCCAGCAGCTCAGGAACAGGGTCCAACGAGCAGTACTTC. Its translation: CASSSGTGSNEQYF.

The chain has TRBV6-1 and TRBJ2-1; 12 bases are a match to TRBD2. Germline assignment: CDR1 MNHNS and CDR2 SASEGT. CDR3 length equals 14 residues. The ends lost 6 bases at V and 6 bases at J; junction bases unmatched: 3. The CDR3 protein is CASSMTSGSNEQFF. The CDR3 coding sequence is TGTGCCAGCAGCATGACTAGCGGGAGCAATGAGCAGTTCTTC.

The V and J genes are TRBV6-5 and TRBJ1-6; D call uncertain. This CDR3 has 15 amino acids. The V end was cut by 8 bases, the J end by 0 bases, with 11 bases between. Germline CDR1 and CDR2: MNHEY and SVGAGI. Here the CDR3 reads CASGWESSYNSPLHF. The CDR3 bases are TGTGCCAGCGGGTGGGAGAGCTCCTATAATTCACCCCTCCACTTT.

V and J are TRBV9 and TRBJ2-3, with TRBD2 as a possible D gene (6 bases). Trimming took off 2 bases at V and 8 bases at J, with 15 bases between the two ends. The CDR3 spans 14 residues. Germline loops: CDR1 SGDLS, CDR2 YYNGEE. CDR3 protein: CASSVGGPRRTQYF. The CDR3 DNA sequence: TGTGCCAGCAGCGTCGGGGGTCCCAGGCGTACGCAGTATTTT.

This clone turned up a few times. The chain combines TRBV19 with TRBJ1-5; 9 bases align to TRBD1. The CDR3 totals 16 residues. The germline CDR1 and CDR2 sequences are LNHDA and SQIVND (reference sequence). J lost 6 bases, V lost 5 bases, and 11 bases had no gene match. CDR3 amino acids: CASSPPTGGRVQPQHF. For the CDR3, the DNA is TGTGCCAGTAGTCCACCTACAGGGGGCCGAGTTCAGCCCCAGCATTTT. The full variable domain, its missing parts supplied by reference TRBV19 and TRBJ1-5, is DGGITQSPKYLFRKEGQNVTLSCEQNLNHDAMYWYRQDPGQGLRLIYYSQIVNDFQKGDIAEGYSVSREKKESFPLTVTSAQKNPTAFYLCASSPPTGGRVQPQHFGDGTRLSIL.

CDR3 DNA: TGTGCCCAAGGACATCCCACGGACACTGAAGCTTTCTTT. Translating it yields CAQGHPTDTEAFF. The chain links TRBV30 to TRBJ1-1, with TRBD1 as a possible D gene (5 bases). Trimming shortened V by 8 bases and J by 3 bases, and 16 bases separated the two germline ends. The CDR3 contains 13 residues. Germline CDR1 is GTSNPN and CDR2 is SVGIG (reference sequence).